This T cell receptor (beta chain) was documented in a study of blood T cell repertoires in COVID-19 (TCRdb year 2020). About the full investigation: The collaborator samples originated in the United States, Italy and Spain and spanned the acute and convalescent phases of COVID-19. The prospective study material was composed of cDNA or gDNA derived from T cells, B-cell-depleted T cells, or PBMCs. The dataset comprised deeply sampled blood TCRbeta repertoires from subjects exposed to, actively infected with, or recovered from COVID-19. The repertoires were released in a freely available public database meant as a resource for research on the immune response to SARS-CoV-2. Samples were obtained from the ongoing ImmuneRACE study (first 160 participants) and from 1,200 or so subjects provided by 6 global collaborators. The sample metadata nearly always contained a de-identified subject ID, COVID-19 status, age in years and sex. Where available, HLA class I and class II types were taken from metadata supplied by the sample provider and were not determined by assay-based typing.

The germline V end is reduced by 6 bases and the J end by 5 bases; junction bases left unmatched: 6. From its cysteine to its phenylalanine, the CDR3 spans 14 amino acids. Of all the DNA, just the CDR3 is kept, 42 bases in frame from base 1. CDR1 and CDR2 are read off the germline V gene as SNHLY and FYNNEI. What the work shows at the level of the full study, not this receptor alone: The amount of clinical and demographic metadata varied by source and participant and was provided uncurated.

The immunoSEQ Assay, a bias-controlled multiplex PCR, was used to amplify TCRbeta CDR3 regions from genomic DNA. The authors processed their data as follows. Within the assay, amplification of reference gene primers was used to estimate how many nucleated cells each sample contained. To quantify the absolute abundance of each unique TCRbeta CDR3 rearrangement, sequence reads were collapsed and filtered. For each sample, productive Simpson clonality was calculated by taking the square root of Simpson's diversity index across productive rearrangements. TCRdb carries this immuneACCESS record with in-frame sequences only. Its versions omit some clonotypes, under half of them owing to an unresolved V gene in the studies checked, with the rest unexplained. The V and J calls and clone size were taken over from that table, and D and trimming were inferred from the DNA. The sample table holds about 150,000 clones, of which about nine tenths were seen once. The ten most abundant clones make up around 6.3% of the sample.

This clone was counted once. Its antigen is currently not known. The record has no base qualities; no much larger clone is one base away. Collaborating institutions collected whole blood in K2EDTA tubes following their own protocols. Collaborator samples were shipped for TCRbeta analysis as frozen whole blood, isolated PBMCs, or DNA extracted from either sample type. The sequence was collected from a man older than 75 with acute or convalescent COVID-19. The sample comprised peripheral blood. The chain employs TRBV2 and TRBJ1-4, with 7 middle bases fitting TRBD1. At the DNA level, the sequence is TGTGCCAGCAGCGGACAGGTGGGGAATGAAAAACTGTTTTTT. It is translated as CASSGQVGNEKLFF.